These 10 T cell receptor beta chains originate from one sample sequenced in a study of naive and memory T cell subsets. The SP2 primer and nested alpha and beta constant region primers amplified ligated cDNA in four rounds. One entry per CDR3 protein, called by TCRdb with MiXCR from the UMI-ligation and nested PCR reads. Of tens of thousands of distinct CDR3 sequences listed, about 6.9% were seen once; the top ten hold approximately 3%. Treatment: skin biopsy from PPD injection site in Mantoux-positive individual. TCR cDNA received a 3' ligated oligonucleotide that carried a UMI. This material consisted of skin, taken from a tuberculin skin test site. The receptor set was obtained from an adult in good health.

This clonotype was counted many times. The chain joins TRBV4-1 to TRBJ1-2; D possibly corresponds to TRBD1 (5 bases). The CDR3 extends over 15 amino acids. V was clipped by 0 bases and J by 4 bases, with 12 bases between them. Germline CDR1 and CDR2: MGHRA and YSYEKL. The CDR3: CASSQEGRDFYGYTF. CDR3 nucleotides: TGCGCCAGCAGCCAAGAAGGCAGGGACTTCTATGGCTACACCTTC.

This chain connects TRBV27 to TRBJ2-7; D call uncertain. The CDR3 is 13 amino acids. The germline CDR1 and CDR2 sequences are MNHEY and SMNVEV (reference sequence). The V end was cut by 5 bases, the J end by 3 bases, with 11 bases between. The CDR3 DNA reads as TGTGCCAGCAGTCCAGGAAATAACTACGAGCAGTACTTC. It is translated as CASSPGNNYEQYF.

The J gene is TRBJ2-7, the V gene TRBV10-3; TRBD1 matches at 9 bases. Germline V gene data show CDR1 as ENHRY and CDR2 as SYGVKD. V lost 6 bases, J lost 2 bases, and 5 bases stayed unmatched. This CDR3 is built from 14 residues. The CDR3 region has the DNA TGTGCCATCAGGCCGGGACAGGGTCCCTACGAGCAGTACTTC. This encodes CAIRPGQGPYEQYF.

This clonotype was seen repeatedly, ten times or more. V is TRBV19 and J is TRBJ2-7, with D perhaps TRBD1 (6 bases). The CDR3 loop spans 14 amino acids. Trimming left V 2 bases short and J 2 bases short, with 10 bases between. Germline V gives CDR1 LNHDA, CDR2 SQIVND (reference sequence). This chain's CDR3 is CASSISQGTYEQYF. The DNA for the CDR3 is TGTGCCAGTAGTATATCACAGGGTACCTACGAGCAGTACTTC.

This clonotype was picked up a small number of times. This chain uses TRBV6-6 with TRBJ1-6; 7 nucleotides line up with TRBD1. With V trimmed by 4 bases and J by 7 bases, 10 bases remained unmatched. CDR3 length: 16 residues. The germline V gene encodes CDR1 MNHNY and CDR2 SVGAGI (reference sequence). The CDR3 spells CASSSGQWDVNSPLHF. CDR3 DNA sequence: TGTGCCAGCAGTTCGGGACAGTGGGATGTAAATTCACCCCTCCACTTT.

The table lists this clonotype with many counts. V and J are TRBV6-6 and TRBJ2-2, with 14 nucleotides matching TRBD2. Germline CDR1 MNHNY, CDR2 SVGAGI (reference sequence). The CDR3 has 19 residues. The ends lost 0 bases at V and 4 bases at J; junction bases unmatched: 7. The CDR3 bases are TGTGCCAGCAGTTACTCGACCGGGACTAGCGGGAGACTCACCGGGGAGCTGTTTTTT. Its protein product is CASSYSTGTSGRLTGELFF.

This clonotype was counted ten times or more. V gene TRBV11-2 combines with J gene TRBJ1-1; D uncertain. The CDR3 contains 14 residues. Trimming shortened V by 3 bases and J by 4 bases, and 12 bases separated the two germline ends. CDR1 is SGHAT and CDR2 is FQNNGV in the germline V gene. The CDR3 DNA sequence: TGTGCCAGCAGCTTCGGCAGCGGTAGCACTGAAGCTTTCTTT. Its translation: CASSFGSGSTEAFF.

V is TRBV12-3 or TRBV12-4 and J is TRBJ2-3, with 9 bases aligning to TRBD2. The CDR3 is 16 residues long. V lost 8 bases to trimming and J lost 2 bases; unmatched junction nucleotides: 11. This CDR3 reads CASASFGGGATDTQYF. The CDR3 bases are TGTGCCAGCGCCTCCTTCGGCGGGGGGGCCACAGATACGCAGTATTTT.

This clonotype was seen a handful of times. This rearrangement joins TRBV14 to TRBJ1-1; D unresolved. Germline V gene data show CDR1 as SGHDN and CDR2 as FVKESK. The V end was cut by 0 bases, the J end by 0 bases, with 8 bases between. The CDR3 is made up of 15 amino acids. The CDR3 sequence: CASSQDYSMNTEAFF. The CDR3 DNA reads TGTGCCAGCAGCCAAGATTACAGCATGAACACTGAAGCTTTCTTT.

Details on this clonotype: A much larger clone is a single base away; this may be a read error. The chain joins TRBV2 to TRBJ1-2; no clear D gene. The length of the CDR3 is 13 residues. CDR1 and CDR2 from the germline V gene are SNHLY and FYNNEI. The CDR3 nucleotides read TGTGCCAGCAGTGTCACAGAGAACTATGGCGACACCTTC. Residues: CASSVTENYGDTF.